This T cell receptor beta chain was recovered during a study of blood T cells in healthy people across ages. Through a sample-barcoded 5' primer and a J-beta primer mix, a second PCR was run for about 6 to 11 cycles. Via MiXCR, TCRdb re-called the 5' RACE reads, giving one row per CDR3 protein. The sample contains 450,000 to 700,000 distinct CDR3 sequences, approximately 25% of which appear only once. V shed 3 bases and J 0 bases; nucleotides not matched to a gene: 4. The CDR3 totals 15 residues. The germline V gene encodes CDR1 GTSNPN and CDR2 SVGIG (reference sequence). This TCR was recovered from a woman in her seventies in good health. Material: blood. The chain employs TRBV30 and TRBJ1-4; 7 bases map to TRBD1. This CDR3 reads CAWSPRGATNEKLFF. As DNA, the CDR3 is TGTGCCTGGAGCCCCAGGGGGGCAACTAATGAAAAACTGTTTTTT.